This T cell receptor beta chain was retrieved from a study of early stage breast cancer tumors. As for the study in general: Under 10 ER+/PR+/HER2- tumors were invasive ductal; four were invasive lobular. Study-level findings and limits: Commonly generated sequences made up most enriched TCRB sequences shared between patients. Tumors had approximately 2.6-fold higher T cell density and higher clonality than adjacent normal breast tissue. Functional markers like CD4, CD8 and FOXP3 were missed in bulk sequencing.

As for this clone: Its matching antigen is unknown.

Profiled with immunoSEQ multiplex PCR; TCRdb holds only in-frame clones, not every one. The table has 9,500 to 12,000 clones, 75% to 85% seen once. The V gene lost 7 bases and the J gene lost 4 bases, with 13 bases spanning the gap. CDR1 MNHNS and CDR2 SASEGT come from the germline V gene. The CDR3 loop spans 13 amino acids. The chain uses TRBV6-1 and TRBJ1-2, with TRBD1 as a possible D gene (5 bases). What was sequenced was breast tumor tissue. The TCR sequence derives from a person aged 65-85 years with breast cancer. CDR3 coding DNA: TGTGCCAGCACTACAGGCGTTAGCTATGGCTACACCTTC. Its translation: CASTTGVSYGYTF.